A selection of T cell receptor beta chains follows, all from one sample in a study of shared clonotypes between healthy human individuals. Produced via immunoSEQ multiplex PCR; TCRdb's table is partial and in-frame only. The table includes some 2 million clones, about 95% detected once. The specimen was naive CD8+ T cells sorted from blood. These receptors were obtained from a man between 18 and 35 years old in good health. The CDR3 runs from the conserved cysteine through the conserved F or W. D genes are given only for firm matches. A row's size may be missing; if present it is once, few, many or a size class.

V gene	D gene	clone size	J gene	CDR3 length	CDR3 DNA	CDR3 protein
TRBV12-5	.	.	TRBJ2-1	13	TGTGCTAGTGGTTTGGTACTGGACAATGAGCAGTTCTTC	CASGLVLDNEQFF
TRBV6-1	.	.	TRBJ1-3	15	TGTGCCAGCAGTGAAAGAGGGGCAGGCGGAAACACCATATATTTT	CASSERGAGGNTIYF
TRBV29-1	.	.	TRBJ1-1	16	TGCAGCGTTACACAGAGAGGGCGGAATCCGAACACTGAAGCTTTCTTT	CSVTQRGRNPNTEAFF
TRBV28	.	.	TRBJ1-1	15	TGTGCCAGCAGTTCCCTTTTAGGCGTAAGACTTGAAGCTTTCTTT	CASSSLLGVRLEAFF
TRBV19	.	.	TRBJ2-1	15	TGTGCCAGTAGTAGGACAGTAAGCTCCTACAATGAGCAGTTCTTC	CASSRTVSSYNEQFF
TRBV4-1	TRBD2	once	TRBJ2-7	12	TGCGCCAGCAGGGGGGGGTCTTACGAGCAGTACTTC	CASRGGSYEQYF
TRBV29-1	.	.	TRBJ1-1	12	TGCAGCGCCTCGACACCGAACACTGAAGCTTTCTTT	CSASTPNTEAFF
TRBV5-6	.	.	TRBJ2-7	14	TGTGCCAGCAGCTTGGAGTCGTATCCCTACGAGCAGTACTTC	CASSLESYPYEQYF
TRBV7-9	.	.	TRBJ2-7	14	TGTGCCAGCAGCAGGGGACCGCCGACCTACGAGCAGTACTTC	CASSRGPPTYEQYF
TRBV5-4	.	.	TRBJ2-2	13	TGTGCCAGCACCGTTTCAGGGACCGGGGAGCTGTTTTTT	CASTVSGTGELFF
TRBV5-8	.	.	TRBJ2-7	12	TGTGCCAGCAGCTTGGCCGTTTACGAGCAGTACTTC	CASSLAVYEQYF
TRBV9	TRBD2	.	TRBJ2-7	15	TGTGCCAGCAGCGTCGCGGGGGGGCCGTCCTACGAGCAGTACTTC	CASSVAGGPSYEQYF
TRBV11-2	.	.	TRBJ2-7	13	TGTGCCAGCAGCCCCCCAGACTTCTACGAGCAGTACTTC	CASSPPDFYEQYF
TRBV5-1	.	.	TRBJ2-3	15	TGCGCCAGCAGCGAGGGGACATATTACCCAGATACGCAGTATTTT	CASSEGTYYPDTQYF
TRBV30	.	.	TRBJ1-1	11	TGTGCCTGGAGTGGAGGGCTTGAAGCTTTCTTT	CAWSGGLEAFF
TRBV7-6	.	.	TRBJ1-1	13	TGTGCCAGCAGGTCGGGGGTGAACACTGAAGCTTTCTTT	CASRSGVNTEAFF
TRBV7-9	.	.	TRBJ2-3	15	TGTGCCAGCAGCTTAGCCCGGACTAGCACAGATACGCAGTATTTT	CASSLARTSTDTQYF
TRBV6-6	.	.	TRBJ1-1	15	TGTGCCAGCAGTTACCCCGAACAGGGGAACACTGAAGCTTTCTTT	CASSYPEQGNTEAFF
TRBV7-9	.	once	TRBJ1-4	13	TGTGCCAGCAGCACACTCTCGGGGGGAAAACTGTTTTTT	CASSTLSGGKLFF
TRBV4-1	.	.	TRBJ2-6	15	TGCGCCAGCAGCCAATTATCCTCTGGGGCCAACGTCCTGACTTTC	CASSQLSSGANVLTF
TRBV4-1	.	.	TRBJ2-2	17	TGCGCCAGCAGCCAAGAGACGGGACTCTCGAACACCGGGGAGCTGTTTTTT	CASSQETGLSNTGELFF
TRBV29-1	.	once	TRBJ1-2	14	TGCAGCGTTGAAGACGACGGGTTCCTCTATGGCTACACCTTC	CSVEDDGFLYGYTF
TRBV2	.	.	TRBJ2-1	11	TGTGCCAGCAGCGAAGGGGGTGAGCAGTTCTTC	CASSEGGEQFF
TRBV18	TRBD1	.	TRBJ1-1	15	TGTGCCAGCTCACTACAAGGGGGCATGGGGACTGAAGCTTTCTTT	CASSLQGGMGTEAFF
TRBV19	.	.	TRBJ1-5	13	TGTGCCAGTAAACGCGAAGGCAATCAGCCCCAGCATTTT	CASKREGNQPQHF
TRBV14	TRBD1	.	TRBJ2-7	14	TGTGCCAGCAGCCAGGGACAGGGGGCGGACGAGCAGTACTTC	CASSQGQGADEQYF
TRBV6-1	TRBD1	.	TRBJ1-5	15	TGTGCCAGCGGTTCTGGGACAGCTAGCAATCAGCCCCAGCATTTT	CASGSGTASNQPQHF
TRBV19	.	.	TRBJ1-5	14	TGTGCCAGTAGCATCCCGGGACCCAATCAGCCCCAGCATTTT	CASSIPGPNQPQHF
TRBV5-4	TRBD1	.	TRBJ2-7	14	TGTGCCAGCAGCTTGGCCGGGGACAGGGTTGAGCAGTACTTC	CASSLAGDRVEQYF
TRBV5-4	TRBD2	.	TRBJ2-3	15	TGTGCCAGCAGCTGGGGACTAGGGGACACAGATACGCAGTATTTT	CASSWGLGDTDTQYF
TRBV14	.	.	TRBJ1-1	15	TGTGCCAGCAGCCAAGCCAGGGGCGTGAACACTGAAGCTTTCTTT	CASSQARGVNTEAFF
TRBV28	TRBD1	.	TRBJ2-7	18	TGTGCCAGCAGTTTCTCAAACTCCGACGAGGGGGCCTCCTACGAGCAGTACTTC	CASSFSNSDEGASYEQYF
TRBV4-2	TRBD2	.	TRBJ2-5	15	TGTGCCAGCAGCCAACCCGTAGCGGGAGTAGAGACCCAGTACTTC	CASSQPVAGVETQYF
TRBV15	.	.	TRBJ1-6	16	TGTGCCACCAGCCCTCACACGGGGGAGTGGCATTCACCCCTCCACTTT	CATSPHTGEWHSPLHF
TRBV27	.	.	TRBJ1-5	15	TGTGCCAGCAGTTTCGCCAGTCTCTATAATCAGCCCCAGCATTTT	CASSFASLYNQPQHF
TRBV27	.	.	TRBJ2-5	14	TGTGCCAGCAGTGACCGGGGCCGGCTGGAGACCCAGTACTTC	CASSDRGRLETQYF
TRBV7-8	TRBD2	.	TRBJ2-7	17	TGTGCCAGCAGCTTAGATGGACTAGCGGGAGAGGCGGGCGAGCAGTACTTC	CASSLDGLAGEAGEQYF
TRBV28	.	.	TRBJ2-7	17	TGTGCCAGCAGTTTATTTTTTGCACGGGACATTAGCTACGAGCAGTACTTC	CASSLFFARDISYEQYF
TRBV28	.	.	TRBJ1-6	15	TGTGCCAGCAGTTTAGAGGGGGGGAAAAGTTCACCCCTCCACTTT	CASSLEGGKSSPLHF
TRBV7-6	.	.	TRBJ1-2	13	TGTGCCAGCAGCCGAGGGGGTGGCTATGGCTACACCTTC	CASSRGGGYGYTF
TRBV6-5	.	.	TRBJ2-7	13	TGTGCCAGCAGTTATGGGCAGGTGAACGAGCAGTACTTC	CASSYGQVNEQYF
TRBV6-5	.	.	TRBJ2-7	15	TGTGCCAGCAGTTACTCGGTACTAGCAGTATACGAGCAGTACTTC	CASSYSVLAVYEQYF
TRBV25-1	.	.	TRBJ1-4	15	TGTGCCAGCAGTTCCACCACGCGGGGGAGTGAAAAACTGTTTTTT	CASSSTTRGSEKLFF
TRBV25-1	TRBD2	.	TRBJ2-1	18	TGTGCCAGCAGATCGGGACTAGCGGGACCCGACCTATCCGATGAGCAGTTCTTC	CASRSGLAGPDLSDEQFF
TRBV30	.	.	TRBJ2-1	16	TGTGCCTGGACCGGGGGTGGGGGAGCTTTCTACAATGAGCAGTTCTTC	CAWTGGGGAFYNEQFF
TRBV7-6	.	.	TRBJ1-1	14	TGTGCCAGCAGCCCCCTGTGGGGGGCCACTGAAGCTTTCTTT	CASSPLWGATEAFF